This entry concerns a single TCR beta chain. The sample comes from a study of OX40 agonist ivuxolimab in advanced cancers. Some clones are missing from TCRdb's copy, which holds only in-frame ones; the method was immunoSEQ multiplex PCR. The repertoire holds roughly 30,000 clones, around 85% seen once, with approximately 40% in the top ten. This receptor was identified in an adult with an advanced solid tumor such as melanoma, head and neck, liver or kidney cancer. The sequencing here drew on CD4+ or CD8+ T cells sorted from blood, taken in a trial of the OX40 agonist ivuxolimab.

The CDR3 loop reads CASSVTGDRRNTIYF. The CDR3 nucleotides read TGTGCCAGCAGTGTTACAGGGGATAGGAGAAACACCATATATTTT. The V and J genes are TRBV28 and TRBJ1-3; 7 bases agree with TRBD1. The CDR3 is made up of 15 amino acids. The V gene end was trimmed by 5 bases and the J gene end by 5 bases; junction bases not matched to a gene: 9. The V gene's germline CDR1 is MDHEN and CDR2 SYDVKM.